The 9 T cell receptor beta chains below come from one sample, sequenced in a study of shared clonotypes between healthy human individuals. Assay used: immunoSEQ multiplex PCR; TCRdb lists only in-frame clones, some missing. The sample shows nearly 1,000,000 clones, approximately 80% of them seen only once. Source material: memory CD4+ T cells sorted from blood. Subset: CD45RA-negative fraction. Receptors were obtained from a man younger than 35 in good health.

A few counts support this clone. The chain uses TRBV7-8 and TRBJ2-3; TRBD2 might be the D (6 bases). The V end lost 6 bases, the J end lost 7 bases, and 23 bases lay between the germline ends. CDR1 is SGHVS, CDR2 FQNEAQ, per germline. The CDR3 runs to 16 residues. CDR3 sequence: CASSIFGAGPLNTQYF. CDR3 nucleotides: TGTGCCAGCAGTATCTTCGGGGCGGGGCCCCTGAATACGCAGTATTTT.

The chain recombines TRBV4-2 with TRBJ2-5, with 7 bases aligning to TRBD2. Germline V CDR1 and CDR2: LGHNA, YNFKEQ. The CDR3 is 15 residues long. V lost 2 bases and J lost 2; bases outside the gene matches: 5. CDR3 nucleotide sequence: TGTGCCAGCAGCCAAACGGGGGGAGGTCAAGAGACCCAGTACTTC. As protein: CASSQTGGGQETQYF.

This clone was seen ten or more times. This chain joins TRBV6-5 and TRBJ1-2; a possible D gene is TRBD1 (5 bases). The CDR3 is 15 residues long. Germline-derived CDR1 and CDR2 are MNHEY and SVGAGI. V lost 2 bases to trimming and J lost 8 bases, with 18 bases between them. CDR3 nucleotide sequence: TGTGCCAGCAGTTACGGGGCCACGGAGGTACGCGGCTACACCTTC. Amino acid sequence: CASSYGATEVRGYTF.

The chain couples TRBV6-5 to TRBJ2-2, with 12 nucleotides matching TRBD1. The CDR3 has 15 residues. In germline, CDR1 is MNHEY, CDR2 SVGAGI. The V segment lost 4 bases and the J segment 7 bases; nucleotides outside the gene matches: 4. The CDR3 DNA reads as TGTGCCAGCAGTTGGGGACAGGGGGCAGGCGGGGAGCTGTTTTTT. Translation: CASSWGQGAGGELFF.

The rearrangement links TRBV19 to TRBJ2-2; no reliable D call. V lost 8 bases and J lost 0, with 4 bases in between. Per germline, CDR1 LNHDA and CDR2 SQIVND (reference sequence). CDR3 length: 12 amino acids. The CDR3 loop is CASSSNTGELFF. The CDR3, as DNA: TGTGCCAGTTCATCGAACACCGGGGAGCTGTTTTTT.

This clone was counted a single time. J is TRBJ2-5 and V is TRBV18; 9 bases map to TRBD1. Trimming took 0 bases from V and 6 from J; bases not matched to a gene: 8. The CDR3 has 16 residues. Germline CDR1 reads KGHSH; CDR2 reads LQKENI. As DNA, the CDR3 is TGTGCCAGCTCACCACCCCCGGGACAGGGTTTAAAGACCCAGTACTTC. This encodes CASSPPPGQGLKTQYF.

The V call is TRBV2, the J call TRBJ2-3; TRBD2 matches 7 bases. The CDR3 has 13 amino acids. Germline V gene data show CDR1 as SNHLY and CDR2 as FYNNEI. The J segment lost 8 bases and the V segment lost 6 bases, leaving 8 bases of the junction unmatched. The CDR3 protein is CASRVAGPGTQYF. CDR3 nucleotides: TGTGCCAGCAGAGTAGCGGGCCCCGGTACGCAGTATTTT. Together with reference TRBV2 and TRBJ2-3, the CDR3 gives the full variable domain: EPEVTQTPSHQVTQMGQEVILRCVPISNHLYFYWYRQILGQKVEFLVSFYNNEISEKSEIFDDQFSVERPDGSNFTLKIRSTKLEDSAMYFCASRVAGPGTQYFGPGTRLTVL.

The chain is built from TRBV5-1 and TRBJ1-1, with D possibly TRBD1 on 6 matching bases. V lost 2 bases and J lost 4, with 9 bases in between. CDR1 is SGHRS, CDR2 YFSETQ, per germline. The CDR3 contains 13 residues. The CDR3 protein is CASSLKGVTEAFF. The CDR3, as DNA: TGCGCCAGCAGCTTAAAGGGGGTCACTGAAGCTTTCTTT. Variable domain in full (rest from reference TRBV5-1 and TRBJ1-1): KAGVTQTPRYLIKTRGQQVTLSCSPISGHRSVSWYQQTPGQGLQFLFEYFSETQRNKGNFPGRFSGRQFSNSRSEMNVSTLELGDSALYLCASSLKGVTEAFFGQGTRLTVV.

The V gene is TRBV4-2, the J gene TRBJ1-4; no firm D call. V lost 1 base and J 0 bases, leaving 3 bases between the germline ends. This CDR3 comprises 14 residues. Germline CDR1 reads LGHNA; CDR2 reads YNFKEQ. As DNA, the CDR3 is TGTGCCAGCAGCCAAGTAGCAACTAATGAAAAACTGTTTTTT. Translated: CASSQVATNEKLFF.